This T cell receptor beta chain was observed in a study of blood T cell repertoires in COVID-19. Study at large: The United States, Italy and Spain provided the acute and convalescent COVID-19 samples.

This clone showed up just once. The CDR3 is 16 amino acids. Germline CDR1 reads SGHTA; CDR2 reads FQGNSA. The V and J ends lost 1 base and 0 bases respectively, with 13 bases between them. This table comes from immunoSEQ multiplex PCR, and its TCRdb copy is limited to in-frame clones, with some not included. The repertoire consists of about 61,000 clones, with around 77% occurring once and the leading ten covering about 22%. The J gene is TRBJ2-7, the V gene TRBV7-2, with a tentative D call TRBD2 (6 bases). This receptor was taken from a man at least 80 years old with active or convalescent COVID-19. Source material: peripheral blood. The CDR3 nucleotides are TGTGCCAGCAGCTTAGGAAGGCGGAGGGGCTCCTACGAGCAGTACTTC. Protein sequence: CASSLGRRRGSYEQYF.